This T cell receptor (beta chain) was sequenced during a study of T cell responses to AZD1222 COVID-19 vaccine listed by TCRdb under 2021. Background on the whole study: TCR sequencing covered 233 trial participants: 207 given two doses of AZD1222 and approximately 26 given two doses of MenACWY control vaccine. Trial participants were enrolled by age into subgroups of 18-55, 56-69 and 70-plus years, and around 150, 28 and 57 TCR-sequenced participants, respectively, were included in these subgroups.

Explained via the paper, the time point label denotes: about 28 days (+/-7) after the second vaccine dose. Because spike-specific TCR depth and breadth did not differ between the two schedules, AZD1222 recipients who got a second dose at roughly 4 weeks were pooled with those who got a second dose at roughly 12 weeks. The vaccinee samples were drawn from two UK trials, COV001 and COV002, one of which was a single-blind randomized controlled phase 2/3 trial testing AZD1222 (ChAdOx1 nCoV-19) in healthy adults. For TCRbeta chain sequencing, PBMC samples from trial participants were taken at day 0 and at day 28 after the second dose. The paper's findings and limits, for the study overall: Epitopes outside the regions mutated in the B.1.351 and B.1.1.7 variants were reportedly recognized by nearly half of the unique spike-specific TCRs. Conclusions about previously exposed vaccinees are limited, since just 5 or 6 AZD1222 recipients were seropositive for SARS-CoV-2 at baseline. After two AZD1222 doses, both the breadth and the depth of spike-specific TCRs were significantly higher than at day 0 and than in MenACWY recipients. The 56-69-year group was small, and its depth increase did not reach significance, likely because of low power. Most participants were white British and females outnumbered males, and the authors suggested that clonal diversity may have been underestimated. Because no day 14 peak-response samples were available, the repertoires could be characterized only after the peak T cell response. Vaccine-associated CD4 TCRs spanned the whole spike protein, with dominant responses in regions 160-218 and 743-854.

Points on this clone: Which antigen it targets is not known. There are no base qualities to consult, and no much larger clone falls within one base.

The CDR3 regions of human TCRbeta chains were analyzed by immunosequencing. In the authors' own workflow: TCRs in the repertoires were matched against a reference library of SARS-CoV-2-specific TCRs that had been generated with the MIRA antigen-specificity platform. Breadth meant the fraction of unique TCRs that were SARS-CoV-2-associated, whereas depth meant the fraction of total T cells that were SARS-CoV-2-associated. Using the MIRA data, each spike-specific TCR was assigned both to the spike region to which the TCR was reactive and to a CD4 or CD8 class. Log10-transformed breadth and depth values were compared by one-way ANOVA with Sidak's multiple comparisons tests. The immuneACCESS repertoire file appears here via TCRdb, limited to in-frame rearrangements. These files lack a portion of the clones; in checked studies, under half of the deficit traces to unresolved V genes, and the cause of the others is not known. The DNA was the basis for D and trimming; V, J and clone size are from that table. This sample holds 65,000 to 85,000 clones; about 80% were observed only once. The biggest ten clones account for roughly an eighth of the sample.

From a lookup of the germline V gene, CDR1 and CDR2 are KGHSH and LQKENI. The germline ends are 16 bases apart after V is trimmed by 3 bases and J by 4 bases. Taken from cysteine to phenylalanine, the CDR3 has 16 residues. The kept DNA is CDR3 alone, 48 bases in frame from the first base. This clonotype originated in an adult who received the AZD1222 COVID-19 vaccine. The chain joins TRBV18 to TRBJ2-1, and TRBD2 may be the D gene, going by 6 matching bases. Sequencing used peripheral blood, obtained 28 days after the second AZD1222 dose. The nucleotide sequence is TGTGCCAGCTCACCGTATAGCGCGGGGTCGTACAATGAGCAGTTCTTC. It translates as CASSPYSAGSYNEQFF.